This entry describes one T cell receptor (beta chain). Repertoires were generated with immunoSEQ multiplex PCR, while TCRdb's copy carries only in-frame clones and drops some. The sample consists of approximately 100,000 clones, 70% to 90% of them appearing once. The V gene end was trimmed by 6 bases and the J gene end by 4 bases; junction bases not matched to a gene: 11. This CDR3 comprises 16 residues. Germline values: CDR1 MDHEN, CDR2 SYDVKM. The patients' disease, urothelial carcinoma, was locally advanced or metastatic. These data belong to a study of PD-L1 blockade in urothelial cancer. On the study more broadly: Patients arrived having already received 0 to 3 prior chemotherapy regimens. Across blood samples, T cells had a median count of about 140,000.

The source material was PBMCs, sampled around atezolizumab (anti-PD-L1) treatment. This clonotype was obtained from a man aged 50-60 years with urothelial cancer. The chain links TRBV28 to TRBJ1-5, with 8 positions matching TRBD1. The CDR3 region is CASSYTGTGHNQPQHF. CDR3 coding DNA: TGTGCCAGCAGCTATACCGGGACAGGTCATAATCAGCCCCAGCATTTT.